One T cell receptor beta chain is described in this entry. The target antigen is unknown. With 4 bases removed from V and 3 bases from J, the gap between germline ends came to 13 bases. The CDR3 has 14 residues. The sample is drawn from a study of cytomegalovirus exposure and HLA in healthy donors. Notes on the study in general: TCR beta sequences reportedly predicted most subjects' HLA-A and HLA-B alleles accurately. Cytomegalovirus association was listed for around 170 TCR beta chains. Across all donors, roughly uniform sequencing depth was an assumption of the presence/absence analyses.

PCR employed 60 Vbeta and 13 Jbeta primers. Using immunoSEQ multiplex PCR, the repertoire was profiled, and TCRdb retains in-frame clones only, with some absent. This sample's table has 75,000 to 90,000 clones. This rearrangement joins TRBV5-7 to TRBJ1-1; D call uncertain. TRBV5-7 is an ORF, with its function uncertain. The clonotype was recovered from a woman in her sixties in good health and CMV-seronegative. Sequenced sample: PBMCs. The DNA of the CDR3 is TGTGCCAGCAGCCCTGGGAGGCTGTACACTGAAGCTTTCTTT. Residues: CASSPGRLYTEAFF.